This T cell receptor beta chain was captured in a study of technical replicates of blood from a few donors. The V end lost 6 bases, the J end lost 3 bases, and 11 bases lay between the germline ends. Per germline, CDR1 LGHNA and CDR2 YNFKEQ. This CDR3 is built from 14 residues. Libraries were prepared by immunoSEQ multiplex PCR; TCRdb keeps only in-frame clonotypes and omits some of them. Of 45,000 to 50,000 clones listed, approximately 90% were seen once; the top ten hold 3% to 4%. The specimen sequenced was PBMCs. The chain links TRBV4-2 to TRBJ2-2; D is perhaps TRBD1 (6 bases). This receptor was obtained from a human donor in good health. Some clones in this sample may be carry-over from other donors' samples. The CDR3 sequence is CASSFSGDTGELFF. CDR3 sequence (DNA): TGTGCCAGCAGTTTCTCAGGGGACACCGGGGAGCTGTTTTTT.